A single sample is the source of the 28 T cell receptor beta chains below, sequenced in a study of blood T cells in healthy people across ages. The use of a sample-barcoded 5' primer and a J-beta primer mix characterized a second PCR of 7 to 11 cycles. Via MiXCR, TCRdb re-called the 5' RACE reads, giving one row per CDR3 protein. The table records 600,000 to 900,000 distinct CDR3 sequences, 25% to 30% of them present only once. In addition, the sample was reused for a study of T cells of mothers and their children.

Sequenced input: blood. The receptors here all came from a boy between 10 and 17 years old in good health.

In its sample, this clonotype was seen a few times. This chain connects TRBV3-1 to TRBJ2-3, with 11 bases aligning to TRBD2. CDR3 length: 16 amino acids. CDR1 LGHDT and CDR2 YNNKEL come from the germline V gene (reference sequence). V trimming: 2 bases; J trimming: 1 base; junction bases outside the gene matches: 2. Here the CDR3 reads CASSQSLAGGTDTQYF. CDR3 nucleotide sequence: TGTGCCAGCAGCCAATCACTAGCGGGGGGCACAGATACGCAGTATTTT.

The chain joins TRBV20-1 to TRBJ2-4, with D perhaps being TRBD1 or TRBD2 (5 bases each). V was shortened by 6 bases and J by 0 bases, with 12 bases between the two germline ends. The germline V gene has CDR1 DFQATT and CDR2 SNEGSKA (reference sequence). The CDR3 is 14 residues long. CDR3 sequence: CSAIEGSAKNIQYF. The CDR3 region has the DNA TGCAGTGCCATTGAGGGGTCAGCCAAAAACATTCAGTACTTC.

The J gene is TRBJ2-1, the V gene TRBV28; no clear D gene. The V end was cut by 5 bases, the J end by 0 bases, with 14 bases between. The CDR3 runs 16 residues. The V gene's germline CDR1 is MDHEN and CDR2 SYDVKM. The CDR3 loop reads CASSRQDLSSYNEQFF. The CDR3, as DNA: TGTGCCAGCAGTCGTCAGGACCTTAGCTCCTACAATGAGCAGTTCTTC.

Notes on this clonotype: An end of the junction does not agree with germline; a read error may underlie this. CDR3 region: CSARMTPSEQFF. The CDR3 DNA reads as TGTAGTGCTAGAATGACCCCAAGTGAGCAGTTCTTC. The genes are TRBV20-1 and TRBJ2-1; D is ambiguous. This CDR3 comprises 12 residues. CDR1 DFQATT and CDR2 SNEGSKA come from the germline V gene (reference sequence).

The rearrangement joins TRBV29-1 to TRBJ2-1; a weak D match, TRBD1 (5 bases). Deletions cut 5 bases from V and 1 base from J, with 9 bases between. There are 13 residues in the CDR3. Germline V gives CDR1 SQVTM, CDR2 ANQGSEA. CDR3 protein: CSVPGMSYNEQFF. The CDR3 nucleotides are TGCAGCGTTCCAGGGATGTCCTACAATGAGCAGTTCTTC.

The CDR3 nucleotides are TGTGCCAGCAGCTCTATACAGGGGGGTAGACTGTTTTTT. This encodes CASSSIQGGRLFF. The rearrangement links TRBV6-5 to TRBJ1-4; 8 bases fit TRBD1. Unmatched junction bases numbered 10, after V lost 6 bases and J lost 13 bases. From germline, CDR1 is MNHEY and CDR2 SVGAGI. The CDR3 covers 13 residues.

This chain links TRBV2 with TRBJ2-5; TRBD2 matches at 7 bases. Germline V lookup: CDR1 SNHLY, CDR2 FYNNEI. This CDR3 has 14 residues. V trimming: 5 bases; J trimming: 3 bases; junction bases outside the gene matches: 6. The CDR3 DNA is TGTGCCAGCAGTATTCTAGCGGAAAAAGAGACCCAGTACTTC. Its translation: CASSILAEKETQYF.

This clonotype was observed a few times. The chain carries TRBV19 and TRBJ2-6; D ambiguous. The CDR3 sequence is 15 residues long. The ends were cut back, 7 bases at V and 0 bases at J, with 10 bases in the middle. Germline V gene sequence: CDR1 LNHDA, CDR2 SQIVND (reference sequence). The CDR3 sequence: CASTQRFSGANVLTF. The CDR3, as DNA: TGTGCCAGTACCCAGAGGTTCTCTGGGGCCAACGTCCTGACTTTC.

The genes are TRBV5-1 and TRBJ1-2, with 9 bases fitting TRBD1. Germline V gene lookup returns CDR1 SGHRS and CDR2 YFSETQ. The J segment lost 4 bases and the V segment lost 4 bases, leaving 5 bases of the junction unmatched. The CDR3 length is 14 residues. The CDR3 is CASSGTGGTYGYTF. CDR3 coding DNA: TGCGCCAGCAGCGGAACAGGGGGCACCTATGGCTACACCTTC.

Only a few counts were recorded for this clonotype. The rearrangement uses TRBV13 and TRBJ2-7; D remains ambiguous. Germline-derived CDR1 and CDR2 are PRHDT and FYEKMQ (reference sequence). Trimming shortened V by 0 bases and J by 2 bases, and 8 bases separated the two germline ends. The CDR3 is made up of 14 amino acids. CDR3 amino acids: CASSLGRVAYEQYF. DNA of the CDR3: TGTGCCAGCAGCTTAGGTCGGGTCGCCTACGAGCAGTACTTC.

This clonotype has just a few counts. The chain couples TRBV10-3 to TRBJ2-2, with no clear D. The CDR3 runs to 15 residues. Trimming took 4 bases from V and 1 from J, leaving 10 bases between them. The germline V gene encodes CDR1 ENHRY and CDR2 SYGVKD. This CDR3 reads CAISARTENTGELFF. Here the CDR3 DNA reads TGTGCCATCAGTGCCCGGACGGAGAACACCGGGGAGCTGTTTTTT.

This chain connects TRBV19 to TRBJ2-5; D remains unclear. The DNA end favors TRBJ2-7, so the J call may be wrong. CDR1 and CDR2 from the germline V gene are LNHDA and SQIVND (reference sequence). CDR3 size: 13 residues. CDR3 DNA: TGTGCCAGTAGTAAGATAGTAGGTCCCGAGCAGTACTTC. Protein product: CASSKIVGPEQYF.

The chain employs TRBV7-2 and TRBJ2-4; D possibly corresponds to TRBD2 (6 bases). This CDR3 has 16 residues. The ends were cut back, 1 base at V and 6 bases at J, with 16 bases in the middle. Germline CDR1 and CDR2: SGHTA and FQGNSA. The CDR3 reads CASSLGRLEGINIQYF. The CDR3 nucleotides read TGTGCCAGCAGCTTAGGAAGGTTGGAGGGCATAAACATTCAGTACTTC.

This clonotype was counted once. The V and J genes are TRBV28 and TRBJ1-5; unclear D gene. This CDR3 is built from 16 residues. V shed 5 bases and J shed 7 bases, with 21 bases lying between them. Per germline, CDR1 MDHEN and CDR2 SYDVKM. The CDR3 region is CASSPRALVLYQPQHF. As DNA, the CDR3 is TGTGCCAGCAGTCCTCGGGCCTTAGTTCTTTACCAGCCCCAGCATTTT. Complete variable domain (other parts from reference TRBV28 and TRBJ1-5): DVKVTQSSRYLVKRTGEKVFLECVQDMDHENMFWYRQDPGLGLRLIYFSYDVKMKEKGDIPEGYSVSREKKERFSLILESASTNQTSMYLCASSPRALVLYQPQHFGDGTRLSIL.

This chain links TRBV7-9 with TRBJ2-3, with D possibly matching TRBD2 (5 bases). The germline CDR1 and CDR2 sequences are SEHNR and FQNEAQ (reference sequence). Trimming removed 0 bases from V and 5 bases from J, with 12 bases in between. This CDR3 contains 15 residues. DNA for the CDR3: TGTGCCAGCAGCTTAGCTAGCGTACAAGAAGATACGCAGTATTTT. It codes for CASSLASVQEDTQYF.

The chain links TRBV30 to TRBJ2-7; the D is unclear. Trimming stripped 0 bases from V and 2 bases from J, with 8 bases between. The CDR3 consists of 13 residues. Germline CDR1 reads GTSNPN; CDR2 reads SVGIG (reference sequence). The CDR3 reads CAWSVNWAYEQYF. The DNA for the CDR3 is TGTGCCTGGAGTGTCAACTGGGCCTACGAGCAGTACTTC.

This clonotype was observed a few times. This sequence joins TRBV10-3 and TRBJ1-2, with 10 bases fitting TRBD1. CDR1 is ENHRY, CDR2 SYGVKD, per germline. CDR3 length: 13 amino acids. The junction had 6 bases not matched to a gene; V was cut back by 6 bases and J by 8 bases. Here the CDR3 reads CAISGQGGRGYTF. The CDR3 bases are TGTGCCATCAGCGGACAGGGGGGACGCGGCTACACCTTC.

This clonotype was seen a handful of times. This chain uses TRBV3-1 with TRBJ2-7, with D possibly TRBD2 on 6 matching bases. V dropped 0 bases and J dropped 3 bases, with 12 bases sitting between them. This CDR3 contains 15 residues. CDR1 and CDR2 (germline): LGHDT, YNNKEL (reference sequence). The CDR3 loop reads CASSQDLSGLYEQYF. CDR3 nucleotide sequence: TGTGCCAGCAGCCAAGACCTCAGCGGGCTCTACGAGCAGTACTTC.

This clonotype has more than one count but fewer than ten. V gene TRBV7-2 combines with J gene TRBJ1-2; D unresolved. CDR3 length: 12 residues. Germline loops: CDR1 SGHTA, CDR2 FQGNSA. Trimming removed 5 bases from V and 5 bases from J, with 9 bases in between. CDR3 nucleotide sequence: TGTGCCAGCAGCCCCGGACCTTATGGCTACACCTTC. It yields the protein CASSPGPYGYTF.

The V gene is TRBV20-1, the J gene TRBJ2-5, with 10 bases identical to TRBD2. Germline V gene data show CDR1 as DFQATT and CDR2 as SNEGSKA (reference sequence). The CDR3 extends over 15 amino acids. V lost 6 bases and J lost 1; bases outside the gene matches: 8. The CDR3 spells CSAPASGGSQETQYF. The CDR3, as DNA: TGCAGTGCCCCGGCTAGCGGGGGATCCCAAGAGACCCAGTACTTC.

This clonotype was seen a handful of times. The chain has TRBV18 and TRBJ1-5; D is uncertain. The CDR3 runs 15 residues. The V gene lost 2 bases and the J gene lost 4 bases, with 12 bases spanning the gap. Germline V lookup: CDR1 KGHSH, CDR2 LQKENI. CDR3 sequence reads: CASSPSLGINQPQHF. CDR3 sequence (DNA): TGTGCCAGCTCACCAAGCTTGGGGATAAATCAGCCCCAGCATTTT.

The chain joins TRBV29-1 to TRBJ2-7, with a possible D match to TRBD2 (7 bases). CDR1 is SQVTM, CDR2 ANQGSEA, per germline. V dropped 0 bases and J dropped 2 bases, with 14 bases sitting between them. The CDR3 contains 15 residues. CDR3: CSVEDSRGLTYEQYF. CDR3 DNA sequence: TGCAGCGTTGAAGATTCGCGGGGGCTTACCTACGAGCAGTACTTC.

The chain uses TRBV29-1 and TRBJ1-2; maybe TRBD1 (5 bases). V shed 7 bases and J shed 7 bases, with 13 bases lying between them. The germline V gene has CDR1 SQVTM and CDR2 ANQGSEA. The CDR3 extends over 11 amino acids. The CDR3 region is CSGLGGVGYTF. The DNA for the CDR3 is TGCAGCGGTTTGGGGGGAGTTGGCTACACCTTC.

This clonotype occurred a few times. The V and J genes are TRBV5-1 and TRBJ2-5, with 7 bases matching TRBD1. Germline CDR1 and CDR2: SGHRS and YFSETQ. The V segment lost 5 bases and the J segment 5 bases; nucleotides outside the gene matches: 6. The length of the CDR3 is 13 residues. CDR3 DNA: TGCGCCAGCAGGCAGGGGGTAGGGGAGACCCAGTACTTC. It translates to CASRQGVGETQYF.

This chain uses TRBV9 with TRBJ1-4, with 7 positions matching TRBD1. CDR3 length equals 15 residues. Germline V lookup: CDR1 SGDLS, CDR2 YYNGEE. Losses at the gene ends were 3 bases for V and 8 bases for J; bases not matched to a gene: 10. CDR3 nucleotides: TGTGCCAGCAGCGCGAACCGGGACAGAGGGGAAAAACTGTTTTTT. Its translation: CASSANRDRGEKLFF. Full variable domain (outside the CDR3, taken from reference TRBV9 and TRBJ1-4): DSGVTQTPKHLITATGQRVTLRCSPRSGDLSVYWYQQSLDQGLQFLIQYYNGEERAKGNILERFSAQQFPDLHSELNLSSLELGDSALYFCASSANRDRGEKLFFGSGTQLSVL.

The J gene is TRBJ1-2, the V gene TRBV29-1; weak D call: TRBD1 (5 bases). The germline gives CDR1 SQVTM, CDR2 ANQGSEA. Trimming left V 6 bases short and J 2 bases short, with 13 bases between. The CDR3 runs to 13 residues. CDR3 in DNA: TGCAGCGTATTAGACAGCCAAAACTATGGCTACACCTTC. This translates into CSVLDSQNYGYTF.

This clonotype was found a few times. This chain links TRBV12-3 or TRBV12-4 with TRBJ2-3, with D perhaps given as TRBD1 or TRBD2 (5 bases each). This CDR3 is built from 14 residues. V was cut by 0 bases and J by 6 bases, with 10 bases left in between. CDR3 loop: CASSLARWGDTQYF. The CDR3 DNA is TGTGCCAGCAGTTTAGCGCGGTGGGGGGATACGCAGTATTTT.

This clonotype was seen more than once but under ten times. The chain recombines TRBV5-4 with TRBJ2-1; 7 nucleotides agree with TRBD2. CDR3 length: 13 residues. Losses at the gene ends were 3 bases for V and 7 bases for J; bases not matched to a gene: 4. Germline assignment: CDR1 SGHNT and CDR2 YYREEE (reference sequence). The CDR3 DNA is TGTGCCAGCAGCTCACTCGGGAGGAATGAGCAGTTCTTC. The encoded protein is CASSSLGRNEQFF.